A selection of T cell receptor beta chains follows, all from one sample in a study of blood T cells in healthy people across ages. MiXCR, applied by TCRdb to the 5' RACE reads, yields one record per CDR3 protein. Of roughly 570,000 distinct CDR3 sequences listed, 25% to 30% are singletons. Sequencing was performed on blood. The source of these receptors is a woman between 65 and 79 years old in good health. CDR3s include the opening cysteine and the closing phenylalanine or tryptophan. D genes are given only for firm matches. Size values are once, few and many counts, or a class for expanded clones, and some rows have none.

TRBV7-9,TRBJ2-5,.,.,TGTGCCAGCATCACGGACAGCTACGAGACCCAGTACTTC,CASITDSYETQYF
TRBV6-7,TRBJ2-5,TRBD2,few,TGTGCCAGCAGTTACGAGTTACCTGGACTAGCGGGGGCGGAGCAAGAGACCCAGTACTTC,CASSYELPGLAGAEQETQYF
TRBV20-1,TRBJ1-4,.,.,TGCAGTGCTAGAGATGGGGCGGGAATTAATGAAAAACTGTTTTTT,CSARDGAGINEKLFF
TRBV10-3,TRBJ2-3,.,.,TGTGCCATCATGGGCTCGTCAGATACGCAGTATTTT,CAIMGSSDTQYF
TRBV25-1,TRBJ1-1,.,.,TGTGCCAGCAGTGAAACGGCTGACACTGAAGCTTTCTTT,CASSETADTEAFF
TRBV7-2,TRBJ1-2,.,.,TGTGCCAGCAGCTTAATTTTTGAGACGGGCTACACCTTC,CASSLIFETGYTF
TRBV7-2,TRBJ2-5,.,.,TGTGCCAGCAGCCCCGCGCAGAGGGTAGAGACCCAGTACTTC,CASSPAQRVETQYF
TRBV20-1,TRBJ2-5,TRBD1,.,TGCAGTGCTAGACTTCGACAGGGGGCGGGAGAGACCCAGTACTTC,CSARLRQGAGETQYF
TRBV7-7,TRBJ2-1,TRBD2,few,TGTGCCAGCAGCCCCGGGACTAGCGGGATTGATGAGCAGTTCTTC,CASSPGTSGIDEQFF
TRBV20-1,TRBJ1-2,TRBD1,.,TGCAGTGCTAGACTCCCGGGACAGCCCCGGGGTGGCTACACCTTC,CSARLPGQPRGGYTF
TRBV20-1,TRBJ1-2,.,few,TGCAGTGCTACGGCCCGGGACCGTTCCCTAGGGGGCTACACCTTC,CSATARDRSLGGYTF
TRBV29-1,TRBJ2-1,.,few,TGCAGCCTCGCCAACTCCTACTACAATGAGCAGTTCTTC,CSLANSYYNEQFF
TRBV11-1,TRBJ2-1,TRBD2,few,TGTGCCAGCAGGACCTGGACTAGCGGGGGGAATGAGCAGTTCTTC,CASRTWTSGGNEQFF
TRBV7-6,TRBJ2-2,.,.,TGTGCCAGCAGCTTAGACTGGGGAAGGCTGTTTTTT,CASSLDWGRLFF
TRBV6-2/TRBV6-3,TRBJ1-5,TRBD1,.,TGTGCCAGCAGTTACTGGGGACAGGGAAGGAATCAGCCCCAGCATTTT,CASSYWGQGRNQPQHF
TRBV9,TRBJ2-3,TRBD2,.,TGTGCCAGCAGCGTAGAAGCGGGGGCCTCAGATACGCAGTATTTT,CASSVEAGASDTQYF
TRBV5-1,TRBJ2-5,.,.,TGCGCCAGCAGCCTGACATCCGGGGGGCTGAGGGAGACCCAGTACTTC,CASSLTSGGLRETQYF
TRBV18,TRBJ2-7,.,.,TGTGCCAGCTCACGTCCGGGACTTACCTCCTACGAGCAGTACTTC,CASSRPGLTSYEQYF
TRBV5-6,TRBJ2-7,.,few,TGTGCCAGCAGCCTGCCTATGGGCGAGGAGCAGTACTTC,CASSLPMGEEQYF
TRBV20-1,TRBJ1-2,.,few,TGCAGTGCTAGAGATGATGGACTGAACTATGGCTACACCTTC,CSARDDGLNYGYTF
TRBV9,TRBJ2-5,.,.,TGTGCCAACAGCCCTCGTGGACTCCAAGAGACCCAGTACTTC,CANSPRGLQETQYF
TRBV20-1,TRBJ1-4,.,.,TGCAGTGCTCGGACAAAAAAACTGTTTTTT,CSARTKKLFF
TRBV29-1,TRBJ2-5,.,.,TGCAGCGTTGAACCGACGACGGACCAAGAGACCCAGTACTTC,CSVEPTTDQETQYF
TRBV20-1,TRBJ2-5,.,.,TGCAGTGCTGTAAGGGACTTCCAAGAGACCCAGTACTTC,CSAVRDFQETQYF
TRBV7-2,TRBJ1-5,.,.,TGTACCAGCAGCTCGGGACACTTTAGCAATCAGCCCCAGCATTTT,CTSSSGHFSNQPQHF
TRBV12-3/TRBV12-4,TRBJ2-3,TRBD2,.,TGTGCCAGCCGACTAGCTAACACAGATACGCAGTATTTT,CASRLANTDTQYF
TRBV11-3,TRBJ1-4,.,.,TGTGCCAGCAGTCATGGGAGGGACGATGAAAAACTGTTTTTT,CASSHGRDDEKLFF
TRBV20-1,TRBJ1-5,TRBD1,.,TGCAGTGCTTCGGGACAGGGCCTTTATAGCAATCAGCCCCAGCATTTT,CSASGQGLYSNQPQHF
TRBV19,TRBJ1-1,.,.,TGTGCCAGTAGCCCCGGGCGGGGGGACCTGAACGCTGAAGCTTTCTTT,CASSPGRGDLNAEAFF
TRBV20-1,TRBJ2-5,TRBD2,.,TGCAGTGCTAGGGGAGTAGCGGGGGGTCGGCAAGAGACCCAGTACTTC,CSARGVAGGRQETQYF
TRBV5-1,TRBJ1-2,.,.,TGCGCCAGCAGCCTCAGTTGGGCGAACTATGGCTACACCTTC,CASSLSWANYGYTF
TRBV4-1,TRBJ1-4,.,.,TGCGCCAGCAGCCAAGAAAAGATGGCGGCGGGGGAAAAACTGTTTTTT,CASSQEKMAAGEKLFF
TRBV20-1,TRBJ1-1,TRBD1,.,TGCAGTGCTATTAAGGGGGCGAACACTGAAGCTTTCTTT,CSAIKGANTEAFF
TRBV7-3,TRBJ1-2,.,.,TGTGCCAGCAGCCCGCCAAGTTTATACTATGGCTACACCTTC,CASSPPSLYYGYTF
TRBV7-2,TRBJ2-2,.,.,TGTGCCAGCAGCTTAGAAGGGGGCAGGGGGGGCACCGGGGAGCTGTTTTTT,CASSLEGGRGGTGELFF
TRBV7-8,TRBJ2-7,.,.,TGTGCCAGCAGCTCCCGTGGGTCCATTTCGGGCTACGAGCAGTACTTC,CASSSRGSISGYEQYF
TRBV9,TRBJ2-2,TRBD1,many,TGTGCCAGCAGCGTCGGACAGGGTACCGGGGAGCTGTTTTTT,CASSVGQGTGELFF
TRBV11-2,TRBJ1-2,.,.,TGTGCCAGCAGCTCGGGGGGGCCCTACTATGGCTACACCTTC,CASSSGGPYYGYTF
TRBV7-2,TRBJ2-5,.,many,TGTGCCAGCAGCTTAGTTTTAGAGACCCAGTACTTC,CASSLVLETQYF
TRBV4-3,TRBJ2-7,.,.,TGCGCCAGCAGCCAAGAGCCCCAGGGTACCCTCTACGAGCAGTACTTC,CASSQEPQGTLYEQYF
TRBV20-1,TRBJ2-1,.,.,TGCAGTGCTAGTGGGGCCCCTGAATTCTACAATGAGCAGTTCTTC,CSASGAPEFYNEQFF
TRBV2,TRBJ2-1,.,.,TGTGCCAGCAGTCCACAGGGCCCCTACAATGAGCAGTTCTTC,CASSPQGPYNEQFF
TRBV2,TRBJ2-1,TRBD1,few,TGTGCCAGCAACGGACAGGGAAATCCCGCCAGTGAGCAGTTCTTC,CASNGQGNPASEQFF
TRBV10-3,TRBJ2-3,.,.,TGTGCCATCAGTAGCACAGATACGCAGTATTTT,CAISSTDTQYF
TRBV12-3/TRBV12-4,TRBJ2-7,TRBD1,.,TGTGCCAGCAGTTTCGGGGAGAGGGACAGTTCCTACGAGCAGTACTTC,CASSFGERDSSYEQYF
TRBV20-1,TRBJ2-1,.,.,TGCAGTGCCCTCGGGGCGCGGGACTTCGACAATGAGCAGTTCTTC,CSALGARDFDNEQFF
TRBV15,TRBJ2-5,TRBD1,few,TGTGCCACCAGCCAGGGGGCCCAAGAGACCCAGTACTTC,CATSQGAQETQYF
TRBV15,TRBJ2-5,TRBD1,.,TGTGCCACCAGCCGGGACAGAGAAGGGACCCAGTACTTC,CATSRDREGTQYF
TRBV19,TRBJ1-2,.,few,TGTGCCAGTAGCAACCGTATGCAACTCAACTATGGCTACACCTTC,CASSNRMQLNYGYTF